A single sample gave rise to the 26 T cell receptor beta chains below, sequenced in a study of graft-versus-host responses after intestinal transplantation. The data were produced by immunoSEQ multiplex PCR, yet TCRdb's version contains in-frame clones alone and is incomplete. The sample includes some 85,000 clones, more than 75% of them seen just once. These receptors have no known antigen. Sequences were derived from unstimulated CD8+ T cells sorted from spleen or lymph node cells, sampled before transplant. These receptor sequences come from a human donor who was the organ donor for an intestinal transplant.

The chain uses TRBV11-2 and TRBJ2-3, with TRBD2 matching 8 bases. V dropped 6 bases and J dropped 4; count of bases not matched to a gene: 12. Germline V gene sequence: CDR1 SGHAT, CDR2 FQNNGV. CDR3 length equals 16 residues. Written as DNA, the CDR3 is TGTGCCAGCAGTCGAAAGCGGCCCGGGGGGGCAGATACGCAGTATTTT. Translating it yields CASSRKRPGGADTQYF.

This chain uses TRBV6-6 with TRBJ2-7; D may be TRBD2 (5 bases). Looked up from germline, CDR1 is MNHNY and CDR2 is SVGAGI (reference sequence). This CDR3 has 15 amino acids. Trimming took off 2 bases at V and 5 bases at J, with 16 bases between the two ends. The CDR3 here is CASSYKGSAADEQYF. CDR3 coding DNA: TGTGCCAGCAGTTACAAAGGGAGCGCGGCCGACGAGCAGTACTTC.

V gene TRBV6-4 combines with J gene TRBJ1-4; D uncertain. CDR1 is MRHNA, CDR2 SNTAGT, per germline. V lost 0 bases and J lost 10, with 9 bases in between. The CDR3 runs 13 residues. CDR3 coding DNA: TGTGCCAGCAGTGACTCTGTATCAGGAAAACTGTTTTTT. Translation: CASSDSVSGKLFF.

The chain uses TRBV5-6 and TRBJ1-2; D gene unclear. V was pared by 1 base and J by 6 bases, with 10 bases between. Germline V gives CDR1 SGHDT, CDR2 YYEEEE. The CDR3 is 13 amino acids. In DNA form, the CDR3 reads TGTGCCAGCAGCTTGTTGTCTGGGGATGGCTACACCTTC. It codes for CASSLLSGDGYTF.

This clone was seen a handful of times. The V and J genes are TRBV27 and TRBJ2-1; D ambiguous. Germline V gives CDR1 MNHEY, CDR2 SMNVEV (reference sequence). CDR3 length: 12 amino acids. V was cut by 5 bases and J by 10 bases, with 12 bases left in between. CDR3 sequence reads: CASSTGRNEQFF. In DNA form, the CDR3 reads TGTGCCAGCAGTACCGGACGGAACGAGCAGTTCTTC.

The chain recombines TRBV4-1 with TRBJ1-1, with D hard to call. The germline CDR1 and CDR2 sequences are MGHRA and YSYEKL. Trimming removed 4 bases from V and 6 bases from J, with 21 bases in between. This CDR3 spans 16 amino acids. CDR3 sequence reads: CASSPEGTAPRAEAFF. The CDR3 bases are TGCGCCAGCAGCCCAGAAGGTACGGCCCCACGGGCTGAAGCTTTCTTT.

CDR3 protein: CASSIGLGGYEQYF. CDR3 DNA sequence: TGTGCCAGTAGTATAGGATTGGGGGGATACGAGCAGTACTTC. The rearrangement joins TRBV19 to TRBJ2-7; a weak D match, TRBD2 (6 bases). Germline loops: CDR1 LNHDA, CDR2 SQIVND (reference sequence). This CDR3 has 14 residues. V lost 1 base to trimming and J lost 4 bases, with 11 bases between them.

This clone was seen only a few times. This chain links TRBV6-4 with TRBJ1-6; D remains unclear. Trimming stripped 2 bases from V and 10 bases from J, with 9 bases between. In germline, CDR1 is MRHNA, CDR2 SNTAGT. CDR3 length equals 13 residues. In DNA form, the CDR3 reads TGTGCCAGCAGTGACAGGGAGGACTCACCCCTCCACTTT. Translated, it gives CASSDREDSPLHF.

The chain uses TRBV4-2 and TRBJ2-2, with D possibly being TRBD1 (6 bases). V lost 1 base, J lost 0 bases, and 18 bases lay in between. The CDR3 contains 19 residues. Germline CDR1 and CDR2: LGHNA and YNFKEQ. The DNA for the CDR3 is TGTGCCAGCAGCCAAGGAACAGGGAGTTCAGAGCCGAACACCGGGGAGCTGTTTTTT. This encodes CASSQGTGSSEPNTGELFF.

The chain carries TRBV4-1 and TRBJ2-5; either TRBD1 or TRBD2 may fit D (5 bases each). TRBJ2-7 explains the end of the DNA better; the J call may be wrong. The CDR3 loop spans 15 amino acids. CDR1 MGHRA and CDR2 YSYEKL come from the germline V gene. The chain's CDR3 is CASSQEGRNLYEQYF. The CDR3 DNA reads as TGCGCCAGCAGCCAAGAGGGACGGAACCTTTACGAGCAGTACTTC.

This chain links TRBV27 with TRBJ1-5; TRBD1 agrees at 7 bases. Unmatched junction bases numbered 5, after V lost 5 bases and J lost 4 bases. From germline, CDR1 is MNHEY and CDR2 SMNVEV (reference sequence). The CDR3 contains 14 residues. The CDR3 nucleotides are TGTGCCAGCAGTCCGGGACAGATGAATCAGCCCCAGCATTTT. As protein: CASSPGQMNQPQHF.

This clone was picked up a small number of times. CDR3 bases: TGCGCCAGCAGCCAATTCACATCCGACGGGGGCTACACCTTC. This codes for CASSQFTSDGGYTF. V gene TRBV4-1 combines with J gene TRBJ1-2; D gene ambiguous. Trimming pared 2 bases from V and 8 bases from J, leaving 15 bases between. The CDR3 spans 14 residues. Germline V gene data show CDR1 as MGHRA and CDR2 as YSYEKL.

J is TRBJ1-4 and V is TRBV4-1; 8 bases match TRBD1. CDR3 length equals 15 residues. Germline-derived CDR1 and CDR2 are MGHRA and YSYEKL. V shed 5 bases, J shed 4 bases, and the junction held 6 bases outside the gene matches. CDR3 DNA sequence: TGCGCCAGCAGCTTTACAGGGGGGATTAATGAAAAACTGTTTTTT. Translated: CASSFTGGINEKLFF.

The genes are TRBV2 and TRBJ2-7, with 9 bases lining up with TRBD2. Germline assignment: CDR1 SNHLY and CDR2 FYNNEI. There are 14 residues in the CDR3. Trimming cost V 4 bases and J 2 bases; bases outside gene matches: 3. The CDR3, as DNA: TGTGCCAGCAGTGGGAGCGGGGGGCCCTACGAGCAGTACTTC. Amino acids: CASSGSGGPYEQYF.

The chain combines TRBV6-4 with TRBJ1-2; D might be TRBD1 (6 bases). CDR1 is MRHNA and CDR2 is SNTAGT in the germline V gene. The CDR3 is 14 residues long. The V end lost 5 bases, the J end lost 5 bases, and 15 bases lay between the germline ends. The CDR3 reads CASSPTGRNYGYTF. In DNA, the CDR3 is TGTGCCAGCAGTCCAACAGGGAGGAATTATGGCTACACCTTC.

The V gene is TRBV30, the J gene TRBJ1-2, with TRBD1 matching 7 bases. The CDR3 is made up of 12 amino acids. V shed 3 bases and J 8 bases; nucleotides not matched to a gene: 6. Per germline, CDR1 GTSNPN and CDR2 SVGIG (reference sequence). The CDR3 sequence is CAWSQGDVGYTF. CDR3 coding DNA: TGTGCCTGGAGCCAGGGGGATGTAGGCTACACCTTC. Looking up the rest from reference TRBV30 and TRBJ1-2 gives the full variable domain: SQTIHQWPATLVQPVGSPLSLECTVEGTSNPNLYWYRQAAGRGLQLLFYSVGIGQISSEVPQNLSASRPQDRQFILSSKKLLLSDSGFYLCAWSQGDVGYTFGSGTRLTVV.

V and J are TRBV10-2 and TRBJ2-7; no clear D gene. The CDR3 sequence is 10 residues long. With 10 bases removed from V and 6 bases from J, the gap between germline ends came to 10 bases. Germline loops: CDR1 WSHSY, CDR2 SAAADI. The CDR3 loop reads CATKSGEQYF. The CDR3 coding sequence is TGCGCCACGAAGTCAGGCGAGCAGTACTTC.

The CDR3 DNA follows: TGTGCCAGCGGAGTGGGGCAAGCCCAGGGTGAGCAGTTCTTC. Its translation: CASGVGQAQGEQFF. The chain is built from TRBV6-1 and TRBJ2-1; a possible D gene is TRBD1 (5 bases). CDR1 and CDR2 (germline): MNHNS, SASEGT. There are 14 residues in the CDR3. With 8 bases removed from V and 9 bases from J, the gap between germline ends came to 20 bases.

The gene calls are TRBV4-1 and TRBJ2-4; a possible D gene is TRBD2 (6 bases). V was clipped by 4 bases and J by 4 bases, with 17 bases between them. The CDR3 loop spans 16 amino acids. CDR1 is MGHRA and CDR2 is YSYEKL in the germline V gene. The CDR3: CASSLRDSVRKNIQYF. CDR3 coding DNA: TGCGCCAGCAGCCTCCGGGACTCAGTTAGGAAAAACATTCAGTACTTC.

The chain uses TRBV13 and TRBJ2-1; the D is unclear. The CDR3 is 16 amino acids. Trimming took off 5 bases at V and 1 base at J, with 15 bases between the two ends. Germline V gene data show CDR1 as PRHDT and CDR2 as FYEKMQ (reference sequence). CDR3 protein: CASSGWDLTSYNEQFF. Here the CDR3 DNA reads TGTGCCAGCAGCGGATGGGATCTCACGTCCTACAATGAGCAGTTCTTC.

V gene TRBV4-2 combines with J gene TRBJ2-1; 8 positions agree with TRBD2. Germline values: CDR1 LGHNA, CDR2 YNFKEQ. The V gene end was trimmed by 6 bases and the J gene end by 7 bases; junction bases not matched to a gene: 14. CDR3 length: 16 residues. The CDR3 is CASRKTPGGWANEQFF. The CDR3 DNA is TGTGCCAGCAGGAAGACACCGGGGGGGTGGGCTAATGAGCAGTTCTTC.

The chain couples TRBV29-1 to TRBJ2-3; possibly TRBD2 for D (6 bases). The CDR3 contains 13 residues. Germline CDR1 and CDR2: SQVTM and ANQGSEA. The ends were cut back, 1 base at V and 1 base at J, with 6 bases in the middle. The CDR3 DNA is TGCAGCGTTGAAGCGGGGGGCACAGATACGCAGTATTTT. It yields the protein CSVEAGGTDTQYF.

The chain recombines TRBV5-8 with TRBJ2-1, with D possibly being TRBD1 (7 bases). The germline CDR1 and CDR2 sequences are SGHTS and YDEGEE. The CDR3 spans 14 residues. V lost 2 bases and J lost 7, with 13 bases in between. CDR3 sequence: CASSFGGQFNEQFF. In nucleotides, the CDR3 is TGTGCCAGCAGCTTCGGGGGACAGTTTAATGAGCAGTTCTTC.

The chain couples TRBV28 to TRBJ2-5; 7 nucleotides agree with TRBD2. This CDR3 is built from 12 residues. The germline V gene has CDR1 MDHEN and CDR2 SYDVKM. Germline trimming cut 8 bases from V and 5 bases from J; bases unmatched to any gene: 5. The CDR3 nucleotides are TGTGCCAGCGGGTGGGGAGGGGAGACCCAGTACTTC. It translates to CASGWGGETQYF.

The chain couples TRBV5-6 to TRBJ2-7; D could derive from TRBD1 or TRBD2 (6 bases each). Germline assignment: CDR1 SGHDT and CDR2 YYEEEE. CDR3 length: 12 residues. Trimming cost V 4 bases and J 7 bases, with 12 bases left between them. In DNA, the CDR3 is TGTGCCAGCAGCCCACAGGGAGGAGAGCAGTACTTC. Translated, it gives CASSPQGGEQYF.

V is TRBV11-2 and J is TRBJ2-1; D may correspond to TRBD1 or TRBD2 (5 bases each). The V end was cut by 7 bases, the J end by 4 bases, with 11 bases between. Germline CDR1 is SGHAT and CDR2 is FQNNGV. The CDR3 consists of 13 residues. The CDR3 protein is CASTPWGYNEQFF. The CDR3 nucleotides are TGTGCCAGCACGCCATGGGGGTACAATGAGCAGTTCTTC.